What follows describes a single TCR beta chain. Its antigen is undetermined. Per the germline V gene, CDR1 is MNHNY and CDR2 is SVGAGI (reference sequence). With 6 bases removed from V and 5 bases from J, the gap between germline ends came to 10 bases. There are 12 residues in the CDR3. Clones were sequenced by immunoSEQ multiplex PCR, and TCRdb holds only the in-frame ones, with some missing. The sample lists some 30,000 clones, roughly 85% occurring once. The data are from a study of tumor-infiltrating lymphocytes in localized non-small cell lung cancer. General study results and limits: No link was found between tumor T-cell fraction and recurrence-free survival. T-cell fraction did not differ between immunotypes IM1 and IM2.

The V call is TRBV6-6, the J call TRBJ1-2, with D perhaps TRBD1 (6 bases). The receptor's source is a human donor with non-small cell lung cancer. The sample comprised lung tumor tissue. The CDR3 nucleotides read TGTGCCAGCAGGGCAGGGGAATATGGCTACACCTTC. Its translation: CASRAGEYGYTF.